This record looks at one T cell receptor beta chain sequence and its context. This specimen comes from a study of blood T cell repertoires in COVID-19. This CDR3 has 16 amino acids. V gave up 3 bases and J gave up 2 bases; unmatched junction bases: 9. CDR1 and CDR2 from the germline V gene are MNHEY and SVGEGT. Patients at the Seattle site were enrolled during active infection and followed longitudinally. Profiling relied on immunoSEQ multiplex PCR, and the TCRdb table lists in-frame clones only, not all of them. The table shows roughly 190,000 clones, with roughly 87% occurring only once. This clonotype was obtained from a woman aged 55-70 years with COVID-19, enrolled during active disease. The chain carries TRBV6-2 or TRBV6-3 and TRBJ2-5; TRBD2 matches at 7 bases. Sequencing was done on a sample of peripheral blood. CDR3 nucleotide sequence: TGTGCCAGCAGTTATAGGCTAGCGGAGTTGCAAGAGACCCAGTACTTC. The encoded protein is CASSYRLAELQETQYF.